This TCR beta chain was recovered during a study of T cell changes during pregnancy in multiple sclerosis. The J segment lost 6 bases and the V segment lost 1 base, leaving 9 bases of the junction unmatched. Looked up from germline, CDR1 is MNHNS and CDR2 is SASEGT. This CDR3 comprises 18 residues. Produced via immunoSEQ multiplex PCR; TCRdb's table is partial and in-frame only. Of approximately 92,000 clones listed, approximately 95% are singletons. The sample in question was peripheral blood, obtained after pregnancy. The sequence derives from a female donor with multiple sclerosis, enrolled in a pregnancy study. The gene calls are TRBV6-1 and TRBJ2-1; 13 nucleotides match TRBD2. CDR3 in amino acids: CASSEGRVGLAGVNEQFF. DNA of the CDR3: TGTGCCAGCAGTGAAGGTCGGGTCGGACTAGCGGGAGTCAATGAGCAGTTCTTC.